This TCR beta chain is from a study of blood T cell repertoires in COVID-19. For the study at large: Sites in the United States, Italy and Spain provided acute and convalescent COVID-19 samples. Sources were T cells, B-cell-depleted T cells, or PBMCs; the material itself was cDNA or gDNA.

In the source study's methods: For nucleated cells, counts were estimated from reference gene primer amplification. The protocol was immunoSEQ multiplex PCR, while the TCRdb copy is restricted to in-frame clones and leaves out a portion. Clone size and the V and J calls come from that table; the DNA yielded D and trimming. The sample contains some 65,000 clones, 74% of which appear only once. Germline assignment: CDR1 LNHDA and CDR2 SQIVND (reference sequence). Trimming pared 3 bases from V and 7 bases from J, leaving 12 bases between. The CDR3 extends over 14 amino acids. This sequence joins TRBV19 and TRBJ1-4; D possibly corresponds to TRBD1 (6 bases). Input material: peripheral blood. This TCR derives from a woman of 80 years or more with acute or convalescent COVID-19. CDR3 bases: TGTGCCAGTAGTATGGGGGCAGGGGCTGAAAAACTGTTTTTT. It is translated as CASSMGAGAEKLFF.